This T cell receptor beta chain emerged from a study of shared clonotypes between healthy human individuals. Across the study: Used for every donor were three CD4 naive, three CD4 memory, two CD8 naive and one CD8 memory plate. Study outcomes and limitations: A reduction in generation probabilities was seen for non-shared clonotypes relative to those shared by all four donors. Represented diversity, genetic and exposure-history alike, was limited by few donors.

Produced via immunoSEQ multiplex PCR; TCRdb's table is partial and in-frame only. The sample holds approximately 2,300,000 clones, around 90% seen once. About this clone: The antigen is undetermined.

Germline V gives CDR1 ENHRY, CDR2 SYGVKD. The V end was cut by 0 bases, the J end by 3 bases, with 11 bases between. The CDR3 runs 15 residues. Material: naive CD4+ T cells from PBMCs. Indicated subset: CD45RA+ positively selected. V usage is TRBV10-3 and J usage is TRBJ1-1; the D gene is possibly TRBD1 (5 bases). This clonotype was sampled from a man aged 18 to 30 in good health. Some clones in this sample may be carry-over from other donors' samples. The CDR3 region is CAISESLGVDTEAFF. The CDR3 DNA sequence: TGTGCCATCAGTGAGTCGTTAGGGGTCGACACTGAAGCTTTCTTT.